Sequencing of this TCR beta chain was carried out in a study of cytomegalovirus exposure and HLA in healthy donors. Study summary: Researchers previously reported finding some 110 million unique TCR beta sequences from around 200 million T cells.

Germline trimming cut 4 bases from V and 10 bases from J; bases unmatched to any gene: 12. This CDR3 region has 16 residues. The germline V gene encodes CDR1 KGHSH and CDR2 LQKENI. The PCR used 60 Vbeta and 13 Jbeta primers. Produced via immunoSEQ multiplex PCR; TCRdb's table is partial and in-frame only. This listing includes 190,000 or so clones. The specimen was PBMCs. The source is a boy younger than 18 in good health and CMV-seronegative. The chain uses TRBV18 and TRBJ1-6, with 8 bases matching TRBD1. CDR3 sequence: CASSLGQGTSNSPLHF. Written as DNA, the CDR3 is TGTGCCAGCTCACTAGGACAGGGAACCTCTAACTCACCCCTCCACTTT.